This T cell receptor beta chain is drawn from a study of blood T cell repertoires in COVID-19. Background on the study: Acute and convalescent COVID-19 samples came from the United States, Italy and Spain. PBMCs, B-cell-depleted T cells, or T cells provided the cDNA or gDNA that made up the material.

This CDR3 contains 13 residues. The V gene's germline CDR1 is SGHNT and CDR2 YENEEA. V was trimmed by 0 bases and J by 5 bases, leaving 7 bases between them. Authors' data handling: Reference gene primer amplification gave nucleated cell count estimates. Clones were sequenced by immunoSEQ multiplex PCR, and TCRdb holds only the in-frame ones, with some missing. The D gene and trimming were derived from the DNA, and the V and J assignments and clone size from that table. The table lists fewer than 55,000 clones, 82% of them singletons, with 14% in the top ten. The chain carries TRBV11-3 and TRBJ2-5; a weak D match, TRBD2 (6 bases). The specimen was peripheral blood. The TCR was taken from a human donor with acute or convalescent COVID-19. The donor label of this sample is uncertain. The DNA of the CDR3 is TGTGCCAGCAGCTTAGAGGGGAGGGAGACCCAGTACTTC. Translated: CASSLEGRETQYF.